The clone carrying this TCR beta chain has a handful of counts. One entry per CDR3 protein results from TCRdb running MiXCR on the reads. The sample holds 150,000 to 200,000 distinct CDR3 sequences, roughly 30% seen once. Trimming left V 4 bases short and J 7 bases short, with 11 bases between. This CDR3 comprises 13 residues. CDR1 MNHNS and CDR2 SASEGT come from the germline V gene. The source of the sample is a study of T cell repertoires in cytomegalovirus infection. For the study at large: It can be stated that public TCR beta signatures indicated CMV infection as well as a matching HLA type.

The source is a human donor in good health (CMV status not recorded). Some clones in this sample may be carry-over from other donors' samples. The sequencing input was PBMCs. This chain uses TRBV6-1 with TRBJ1-5; D call uncertain. This chain's CDR3 is CASSASPPQPQHF. The CDR3 DNA reads TGTGCCAGCAGTGCCTCCCCACCCCAGCCCCAGCATTTT.